This record looks at one T cell receptor (beta chain) sequence and its context. Its antigen is still unknown. The source of the sample is a study of T cells in tuberculosis. In the study overall: A South African cohort included IGRA-negative adolescents, latently infected IGRA-positive adolescents and adults with active tuberculosis. Within 7 days of starting treatment, or before, PBMC were stored.

Study-wide results and caveats: Shorter CDR3-alpha in active tuberculosis partly drove smaller distances.

Clones were sequenced by immunoSEQ multiplex PCR, and TCRdb holds only the in-frame ones, with some missing. The sample includes some 34,000 clones, around 90% of them seen just once. The CDR3 is made up of 15 amino acids. V lost 0 bases and J lost 5, with 11 bases in between. Germline V gene sequence: CDR1 SGHDN, CDR2 FVKESK. The time point here: new active TB diagnosis, blood taken before or within 7 days of starting treatment. Included patients were adults of at least 18, HIV-seronegative, South African. Sequenced material: PBMCs, taken at tuberculosis diagnosis. The chain employs TRBV14 and TRBJ2-1, with TRBD1 as a possible D gene (6 bases). This sequence was found in an adult with tuberculosis. CDR3 amino acids: CASSQDGQGNNEQFF. The CDR3 DNA reads TGTGCCAGCAGCCAAGATGGCCAGGGGAACAATGAGCAGTTCTTC.